The next 3 T cell receptor beta chains were all read from a single sample in a study of shared clonotypes between healthy human individuals. This table comes from immunoSEQ multiplex PCR, and its TCRdb copy is limited to in-frame clones, with some not included. The sample holds around 1.4 million clones, about 98.5% seen once. Source material: naive CD4+ T cells sorted from blood. Subset specified: CD45RA+ positively selected. Source of these receptors: a man aged 25-40 years in good health.

The chain combines TRBV7-8 with TRBJ2-3; 8 nucleotides match TRBD2. The germline V gene has CDR1 SGHVS and CDR2 FQNEAQ. V lost 1 base to trimming and J lost 1 base; unmatched junction nucleotides: 13. The CDR3 extends over 19 amino acids. The CDR3 nucleotides are TGTGCCAGCAGCTTAGTGGGGACTAGAGGGGCCCGACGCACAGATACGCAGTATTTT. Its translation: CASSLVGTRGARRTDTQYF.

The rearrangement joins TRBV12-5 to TRBJ2-7, with TRBD1 as a possible D gene (6 bases). V dropped 6 bases and J dropped 0 bases, with 15 bases sitting between them. The germline gives CDR1 LGHNT, CDR2 FRNRAP. The CDR3 is made up of 15 amino acids. The DNA of the CDR3 is TGTGCTAGTGGGCCCCGGACAGTATACTCCTACGAGCAGTACTTC. This encodes CASGPRTVYSYEQYF.

The chain joins TRBV6-6 to TRBJ1-2; a possible D gene is TRBD1 (5 bases). The CDR3 extends over 16 amino acids. V dropped 6 bases and J dropped 8 bases, with 25 bases sitting between them. From germline, CDR1 is MNHNY and CDR2 SVGAGI (reference sequence). The CDR3 reads CASSNYRQPRPSGYTF. In DNA, the CDR3 is TGTGCCAGCAGCAACTACCGACAGCCTCGACCGTCGGGCTACACCTTC.